The present TCR beta chain was sequenced within a study of PD-1 blockade in classical Hodgkin lymphoma (TCRdb year 2020). As for the study more broadly: Nivolumab dosing was 3 mg/kg intravenously every 2 weeks, continuing until either disease progression or unacceptable toxicity. The study used TCR beta sequencing and CyTOF to define a peripheral blood immune signature of response to PD-1 blockade in classical Hodgkin lymphoma.

Points the paper makes about the study in general: The study covered only a single clinical trial cohort, and the causes of the repertoire differences, possibly disease activity or prior therapy, were still not defined. By C4D1, a significant rise was seen in CD4+ TCR diversity but not in CD8+ TCR diversity (p=0.0027 vs p=0.16), and the rise was most apparent among complete responders (p=0.02). Trial patients achieving complete response had baseline diversity similar to newly diagnosed patients, whereas partial responders and progressors had significantly lower diversity. Diversity was lower in patients who began nivolumab less than 1 year after ASCT, so these patients were left out of later analyses to avoid confounding by immune reconstitution. Baseline TCR diversity was reported as lower in newly diagnosed patients than in healthy donors, and lower still in relapsed/refractory patients.

Comments on this clone: Its antigen is still unknown. Base qualities are not recorded, but no much larger clone differs from it by a single base.

This specimen's time point label, per the study, means: cycle 1 day 1 (C1D1), immediately before nivolumab initiation. All trial patients had relapsed after autologous stem cell transplantation, with cohorts A, B and C differing in prior brentuximab vedotin exposure. The trial cohort comprised a few dozen patients with relapsed/refractory classical Hodgkin lymphoma whose best overall responses were complete response, partial response or progressive disease. In the multi-cohort phase II CheckMate 205 trial, trial patients received single-agent nivolumab. Best overall response was determined by an independent review committee according to the 2007 International Working Group response criteria. Trial PBMCs were obtained immediately prior to nivolumab initiation (C1D1) and on therapy at cycle 2 day 1 and cycle 4 day 1. After peripheral blood was drawn into 8 mL Vacutainer Cell Preparation Tubes, PBMCs were isolated by centrifugation and then cryopreserved.

Genomic DNA was extracted with the Qiagen DNeasy kit from unsorted PBMCs and from negatively selected CD4+ and CD8+ fractions. TCR beta CDR3 regions were amplified by immunoSEQ multiplex PCR using primers annealing to V and J segments. Amplification bias was minimized using a synthetic immune receptor repertoire, and residual bias was removed computationally after sequencing. Concerning the study's data processing: Repertoire diversity was quantified as the Shannon entropy index using custom Python scripts. Unsorted, CD4+ and CD8+ repertoires were analyzed separately, except in combined analyses where CD4+ and CD8+ sequences were merged in silico. A clone counted as expanded when the clone's frequency after treatment rose at least 2-fold relative to C1D1, and clones undetected at baseline were given a pseudocount of 0.5. Clones with 0 or 1 copy at C1D1 were classified as singleton clones, and clones with 2 or more copies were classified as non-singleton clones. By matching protein sequences in sorted samples from the same patient, clones expanded in unsorted samples were annotated as CD4+, CD8+ or unknown. Diversity changes from C1D1 to C4D1 were tested in paired samples using Wilcoxon tests. Here the immuneACCESS table is served through TCRdb, limited to in-frame sequences with V and J called. Missing clones are a known gap in these copies; in checked studies unresolved V genes cover under half, and the rest lacks a known reason. D and trimming come from the DNA, and the V and J calls and clone size come from that table. The sample yields fewer than 65,000 clones; over 85% were counted once. Over 9.5% of the sample lies in the top ten.

V is reduced by 2 bases and J by 2 bases, leaving a spacing of 10 bases between them. The CDR3 runs 14 residues from the cysteine to the phenylalanine. Only the CDR3 region is kept as DNA, spanning 42 bases read in frame from base 1. CDR1 MDHEN and CDR2 SYDVKM were looked up in the germline V gene. This clonotype was sampled from a human donor with classical Hodgkin lymphoma. The rearrangement joined TRBV28 to TRBJ2-7, with no confidently assigned D gene. The sample here was peripheral blood mononuclear cells (PBMCs), taken at baseline. The CDR3 here reads CASSLMGATYEQYF. The sequenced DNA is TGTGCCAGCAGTTTAATGGGCGCAACCTACGAGCAGTACTTC.